This paragraph reports one TCR beta chain. The antigen it binds to is not known. No base quality values were provided; no much bigger clone lies one nucleotide off. The CDR3 has 14 amino acids, counting the end cysteine and phenylalanine. Left in the record is the CDR3 DNA by itself, 42 bases read in frame from the first base. CDR1 KGHSH and CDR2 LQKENI were looked up in the germline V gene. Trimming takes 4 bases from V and 4 bases from J, and the germline ends sit 11 bases apart. This entry comes from a study of vaccination effects on CD4 cells after COVID-19 (dated by TCRdb to between 2021 and 2023). Concerning the study at large: In the ViraFEST assay, PBMC were stimulated with viral peptide pools, and TCR sequencing was then used to find antigen-specific CD4+ T cell clonotypes based on their expansion. Each participant received two doses of an mRNA SARS-CoV-2 vaccine, either BNT162b2 or mRNA-1273. Two million PBMC per well were cultured in IMDM with about 5.4% human AB serum, 10 IU/ml IL-2 and gentamicin, plus 10 ug/ml peptides. The study compared SARS-CoV-2 spike-specific CD4+ TCR repertoires before and after mRNA vaccination in COVID-19 convalescent patients and infection-naive vaccine recipients. Altogether, 10 COVID-19 convalescent patients and 4 SARS-CoV-2-naive healthy vaccine recipients made up the full study. In the study, cultures from other donors were sequenced using the Oncomine TCR Beta short-read assay on an Illumina iSeq 100. Overall study outcomes, separate from this receptor: Clones induced by infection and clones induced by vaccination both contracted markedly at late timepoints after vaccination, which fits with T cell responses waning over time. The study was limited by a small number of convalescent patients and lacked early post-infection timepoints. Among healthy vaccine recipients, nearly all vaccine-induced clones were SARS-CoV-2 mono-reactive, and only 1 of 255 was cross-reactive with common cold coronaviruses.

The library was produced with the immunoSEQ multiplex PCR assay. TCR beta CDR3 sequencing was performed on DNA from the cultured, isolated CD4+ T cells. For the original study's pipeline: Non-productive TCR sequences were removed, reads were trimmed to the CDR3 region, and CDR3s of at least 7 amino acids were retained. The MANAFEST web app was used to identify antigen-specific clonotypes by comparing expansion in peptide wells with expansion in reference cultures. To count as positive, a clone had to show expansion at FDR<0.05 compared with the reference and with all other wells, an odds ratio above 5, and a frequency above 0.1% in two replicate wells. A clonotype was defined as cross-reactive if the clonotype was significantly expanded both in SARS-CoV-2 spike wells and in at least one common cold coronavirus spike condition. CDR3 similarity was assessed by Levenshtein distance with the stringdist R package, and unrooted trees were built with ape in R 3.6.1. TCRdb retrieved this table from immuneACCESS and kept in-frame rearrangements only. Not all clones are present; in checked studies, unresolved V genes account for under half, and no reason is known for the remainder. Clonal size and the V and J genes are those of that table, whereas D and trimming came from the DNA. Across this sample there are about 70,000 clones, with roughly three quarters seen only once. The leading ten clones occupy approximately 2% of the sample.

After around ten days of culture, CD4+ T cells were isolated with the EasySep CD4+ T cell isolation kit. Healthy vaccine recipients had no prior SARS-CoV-2 infection, confirmed by negative nucleocapsid antibodies before and after vaccination. Half of the culture medium was replaced with fresh IL-2-containing medium on days 3 and 7. Each peptide stimulation condition was cultured in triplicate wells unless otherwise noted. PBMC were separated from whole blood using Ficoll-Paque Plus gradient centrifugation and were then either cryopreserved at -140C or used fresh. The QIAamp micro DNA kit was used to extract genomic DNA from the cultured CD4+ T cells.

This sequence uses TRBV18 and TRBJ1-5; a weak D assignment points to TRBD1 (5 bases agree). The source material was CD4+ T cells from PBMCs cultured without peptide, sampled before COVID-19 vaccination. This clonotype was obtained from a human donor who received a COVID-19 vaccine. At the DNA level, the sequence is TGTGCCAGCTCACTCGGGACGGATAATCAGCCCCAGCATTTT. Its protein reads: CASSLGTDNQPQHF.